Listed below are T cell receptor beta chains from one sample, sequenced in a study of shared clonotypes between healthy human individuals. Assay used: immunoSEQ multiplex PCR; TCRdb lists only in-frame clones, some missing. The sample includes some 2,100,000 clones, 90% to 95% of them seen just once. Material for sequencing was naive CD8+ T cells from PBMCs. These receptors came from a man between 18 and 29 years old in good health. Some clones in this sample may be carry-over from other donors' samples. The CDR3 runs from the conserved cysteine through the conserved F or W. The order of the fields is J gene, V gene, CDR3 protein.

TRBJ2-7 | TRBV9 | CASSPGTGTPYEQYF
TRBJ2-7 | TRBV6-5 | CASSDLQRSYEQYF
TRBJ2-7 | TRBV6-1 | CASSEFVNYEQYF
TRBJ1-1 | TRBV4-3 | CASSPRGQPRETFF
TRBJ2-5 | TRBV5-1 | CASTDLDSHQETQYF
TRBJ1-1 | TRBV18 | CASSPTANTEAFF
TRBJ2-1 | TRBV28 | CASSSPLARHSYNEQFF
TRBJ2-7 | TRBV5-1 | CASSLFLADASSYEQYF
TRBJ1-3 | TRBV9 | CASSVGVDGNTIYF
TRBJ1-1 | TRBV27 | CASSQRIDTEAFF
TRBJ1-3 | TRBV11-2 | CASRVDSLRNTIYF
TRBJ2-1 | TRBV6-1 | CASSESLRVYEQFF
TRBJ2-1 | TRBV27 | CASKGLTYNEQFF
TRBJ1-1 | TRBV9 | CASSHSAVTGQTEAFF
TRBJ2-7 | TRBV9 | CASSPGLAAYEQYF
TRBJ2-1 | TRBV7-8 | CASRQQGIHNEQFF
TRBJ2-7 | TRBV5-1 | CASSLGSRYEQYF
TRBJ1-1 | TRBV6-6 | CASSYPPIEAFF
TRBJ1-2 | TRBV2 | CASSEGRDSLREGYTF
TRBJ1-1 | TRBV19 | CASSPHAGAEDEAFF
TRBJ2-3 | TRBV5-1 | CASSLAEAGTLTDTQYF
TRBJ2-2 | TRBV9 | CASSVRLAGRPNTGELFF
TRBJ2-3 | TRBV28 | CASSLVAESTDTQYF
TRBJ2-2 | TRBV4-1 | CASSRTPEIGGEELFF
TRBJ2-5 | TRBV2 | CASSVAGTRTQETQYF
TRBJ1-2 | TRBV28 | CASRNRTGLVISYGYTF
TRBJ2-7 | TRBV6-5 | CASSYSANEQYF
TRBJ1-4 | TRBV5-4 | CASSDTDTATNEKLFF
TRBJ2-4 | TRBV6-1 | CASSEPAEGEANIQYF
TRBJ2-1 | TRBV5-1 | CASSSPPLAATYNEQFF
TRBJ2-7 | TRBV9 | CASSATGVSDEQYF
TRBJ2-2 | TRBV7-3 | CASSLITGVAGELFF